What follows are 15 T cell receptor beta chains derived from one specimen sequenced in a study of blood T cell repertoires in COVID-19. Method: immunoSEQ multiplex PCR; TCRdb's copy keeps in-frame clones and lacks some. The sample yields 160,000 or so clones, approximately 84% seen once. Source material: peripheral blood. These receptors came from a man aged 40-49 years with acute or convalescent COVID-19.

The V gene is TRBV11-2, the J gene TRBJ1-1; D unresolved. Germline CDR1 and CDR2: SGHAT and FQNNGV. V was trimmed by 0 bases and J by 1 base, leaving 15 bases between them. This CDR3 is 17 amino acids long. The CDR3 spells CASSLETFNGKNTEAFF. In nucleotides, the CDR3 is TGTGCCAGCAGCTTAGAGACTTTTAACGGAAAGAACACTGAAGCTTTCTTT.

The CDR3 here is CASSWRAEETQYF. The CDR3 DNA is TGTGCCAGCAGTTGGCGGGCCGAAGAGACCCAGTACTTC. V and J are TRBV27 and TRBJ2-5, with D possibly TRBD2 on 5 matching bases. The CDR3 contains 13 residues. Germline V gene lookup returns CDR1 MNHEY and CDR2 SMNVEV (reference sequence). The germline V and J ends were trimmed by 4 bases and 3 bases, with 9 bases remaining between them.

This chain uses TRBV7-8 with TRBJ2-3; D ambiguous. V was shortened by 4 bases and J by 4 bases, with 15 bases between the two germline ends. The length of the CDR3 is 15 residues. Germline V lookup: CDR1 SGHVS, CDR2 FQNEAQ. The CDR3 reads CASSSRVSNADTQYF. In nucleotides, the CDR3 is TGTGCCAGCAGCTCCCGGGTCTCTAACGCAGATACGCAGTATTTT.

The count of this clone is one. The rearrangement uses TRBV11-2 and TRBJ1-1; TRBD1 aligns across 12 bases. Germline CDR1 is SGHAT and CDR2 is FQNNGV. The CDR3 runs to 15 residues. The J segment lost 5 bases and the V segment lost 5 bases, leaving 6 bases of the junction unmatched. The CDR3 DNA follows: TGTGCCAGCAGCCGCGGGACAGGGGGCAAGACTGAAGCTTTCTTT. It encodes CASSRGTGGKTEAFF.

V usage is TRBV5-1 and J usage is TRBJ1-1; D uncertain. Germline values: CDR1 SGHRS, CDR2 YFSETQ. The CDR3 consists of 11 residues. V gave up 7 bases and J gave up 1 base, with 5 bases separating them. CDR3 in amino acids: CASQENTEAFF. Written as DNA, the CDR3 is TGCGCCAGCCAGGAGAACACTGAAGCTTTCTTT.

There are a few counts of this clone. This chain uses TRBV9 with TRBJ1-2, with D hard to call. The CDR3 consists of 13 residues. Germline-derived CDR1 and CDR2 are SGDLS and YYNGEE. V lost 2 bases, J lost 8 bases, and 13 bases lay in between. CDR3: CASSVELRSGYTF. DNA of the CDR3: TGTGCCAGCAGCGTTGAGTTGAGGTCAGGCTACACCTTC.

This rearrangement joins TRBV7-2 to TRBJ1-6, with D possibly being TRBD1 (5 bases). The CDR3 spans 14 residues. CDR1 and CDR2 from the germline V gene are SGHTA and FQGNSA. The V end lost 7 bases, the J end lost 7 bases, and 14 bases lay between the germline ends. This chain's CDR3 is CASTQTRGNSPLHF. The CDR3 DNA reads TGTGCCAGCACCCAGACAAGGGGCAATTCACCCCTCCACTTT.

The chain is built from TRBV6-5 and TRBJ1-6; D is ambiguous. The V gene lost 5 bases and the J gene lost 7 bases, with 9 bases spanning the gap. Germline V CDR1 and CDR2: MNHEY, SVGAGI. CDR3 length: 13 residues. CDR3 loop: CASSQTRNSPLHF. CDR3 bases: TGTGCCAGCAGTCAGACAAGAAATTCACCCCTCCACTTT.

J is TRBJ2-2 and V is TRBV19, with D hard to call. CDR3 length: 16 residues. Trimming removed 5 bases from V and 1 base from J, with 14 bases in between. Germline-derived CDR1 and CDR2 are LNHDA and SQIVND (reference sequence). CDR3 coding DNA: TGTGCCAGTAGTCCCAGTACAGCTTGGAACACCGGGGAGCTGTTTTTT. This translates into CASSPSTAWNTGELFF.

The chain links TRBV21-1 to TRBJ2-3; TRBD2, the D gene given by the table, was not confirmed from the DNA. TRBV21-1 is a recognized pseudogene. The CDR3 extends over 17 amino acids. The chain's CDR3 is CASSACKDFFGTDTQYF. The CDR3 DNA reads TGTGCCAGCAGCGCTTGCAAGGACTTTTTTGGCACAGATACGCAGTATTTT.

The genes are TRBV30 and TRBJ1-6; TRBD1 matches 8 bases. CDR1 is GTSNPN and CDR2 is SVGIG in the germline V gene (reference sequence). J gave up 10 bases and V 0 bases, and 5 bases lay outside the gene matches. This CDR3 region has 14 residues. The CDR3 here is CAWSVGTGPSPLHF. CDR3 DNA: TGTGCCTGGAGTGTCGGGACAGGACCATCACCCCTCCACTTT.

The CDR3 DNA reads as TGTGCCAGCATCCTTGCCGGGACAGGGCTTAACCCCCGGGAGACCCAGTACTTC. Translating gives CASILAGTGLNPRETQYF. The gene calls are TRBV5-5 and TRBJ2-5; TRBD1 aligns across 9 bases. Germline V gene data show CDR1 as SGHKS and CDR2 as YYEKEE (reference sequence). The CDR3 is 18 residues long. The V segment lost 6 bases and the J segment 5 bases; nucleotides outside the gene matches: 20. Using reference TRBV5-5 and TRBJ2-5 for the parts outside the CDR3, the full variable domain is DAGVTQSPTHLIKTRGQQVTLRCSPISGHKSVSWYQQVLGQGPQFIFQYYEKEERGRGNFPDRFSARQFPNYSSELNVNALLLGDSALYLCASILAGTGLNPRETQYFGPGTRLLVL.

The chain employs TRBV5-1 and TRBJ2-1, with D maybe TRBD2 (6 bases). The CDR3 runs to 15 residues. Germline CDR1 and CDR2: SGHRS and YFSETQ. Trimming removed 6 bases at V and 5 bases at J, with 18 bases between. DNA of the CDR3: TGCGCCAGCACCACTGCTCCGGGGGTAGACAATGAGCAGTTCTTC. Translating it yields CASTTAPGVDNEQFF.

V and J are TRBV30 and TRBJ2-5, with TRBD1 as a possible D gene (6 bases). The CDR3 is made up of 14 amino acids. CDR1 GTSNPN and CDR2 SVGIG come from the germline V gene (reference sequence). V shed 6 bases and J shed 6 bases, with 20 bases lying between them. The CDR3 nucleotides are TGTGCCTGCCCTGTAGAGGGGGTCGGGAAGACCCAGTACTTC. It specifies CACPVEGVGKTQYF.

This chain links TRBV6-2 or TRBV6-3 with TRBJ2-2; 9 bases fit TRBD1. The V gene end was trimmed by 5 bases and the J gene end by 5 bases; junction bases not matched to a gene: 6. The V gene's germline CDR1 is MNHEY and CDR2 SVGEGT. The CDR3 spans 15 residues. CDR3 sequence reads: CASSKQGAGTGELFF. The CDR3 DNA reads as TGTGCCAGCAGTAAACAGGGGGCGGGGACCGGGGAGCTGTTTTTT.